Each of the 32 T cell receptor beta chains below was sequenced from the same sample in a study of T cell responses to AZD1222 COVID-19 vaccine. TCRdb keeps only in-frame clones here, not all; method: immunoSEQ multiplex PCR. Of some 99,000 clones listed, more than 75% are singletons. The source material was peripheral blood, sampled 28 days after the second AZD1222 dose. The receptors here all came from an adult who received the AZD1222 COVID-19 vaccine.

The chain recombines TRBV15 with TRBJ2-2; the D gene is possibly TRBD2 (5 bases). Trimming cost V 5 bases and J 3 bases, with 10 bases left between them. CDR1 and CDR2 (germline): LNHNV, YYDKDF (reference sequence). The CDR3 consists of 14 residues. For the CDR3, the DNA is TGTGCCACCAGCTCGGGGAAGGACACCGGGGAGCTGTTTTTT. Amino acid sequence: CATSSGKDTGELFF.

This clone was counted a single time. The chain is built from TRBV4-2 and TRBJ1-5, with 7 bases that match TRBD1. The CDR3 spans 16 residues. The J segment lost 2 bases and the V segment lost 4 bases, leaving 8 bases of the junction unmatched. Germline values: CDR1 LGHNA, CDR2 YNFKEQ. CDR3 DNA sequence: TGTGCCAGCAGCCGTCCCGACAGGGATCGCAATCAGCCCCAGCATTTT. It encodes CASSRPDRDRNQPQHF.

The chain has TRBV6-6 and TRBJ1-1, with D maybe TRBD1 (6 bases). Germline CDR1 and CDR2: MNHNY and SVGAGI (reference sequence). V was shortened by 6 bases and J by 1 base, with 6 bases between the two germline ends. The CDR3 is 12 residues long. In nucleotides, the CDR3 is TGTGCCAGCAGGACAGGGAACACTGAAGCTTTCTTT. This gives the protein CASRTGNTEAFF.

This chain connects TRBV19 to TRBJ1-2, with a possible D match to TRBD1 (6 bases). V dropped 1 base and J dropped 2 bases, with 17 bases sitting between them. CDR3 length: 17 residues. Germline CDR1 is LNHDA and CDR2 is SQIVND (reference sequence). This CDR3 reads CASSIAFPGAVNYGYTF. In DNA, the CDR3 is TGTGCCAGTAGTATAGCGTTCCCGGGGGCGGTAAACTATGGCTACACCTTC.

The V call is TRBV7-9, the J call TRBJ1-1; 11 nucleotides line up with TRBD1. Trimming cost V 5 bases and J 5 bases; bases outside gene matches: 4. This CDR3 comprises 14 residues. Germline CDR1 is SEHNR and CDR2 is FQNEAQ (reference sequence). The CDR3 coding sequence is TGTGCCAGCAGCCCGGACAGGGGGCGTACTGAAGCTTTCTTT. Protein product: CASSPDRGRTEAFF.

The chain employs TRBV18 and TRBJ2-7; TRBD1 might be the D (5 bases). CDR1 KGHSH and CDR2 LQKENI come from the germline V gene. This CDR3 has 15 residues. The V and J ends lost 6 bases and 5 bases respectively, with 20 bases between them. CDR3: CASSPMTANRNEQYF. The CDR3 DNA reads TGTGCCAGCTCGCCAATGACAGCGAATCGGAACGAGCAGTACTTC.

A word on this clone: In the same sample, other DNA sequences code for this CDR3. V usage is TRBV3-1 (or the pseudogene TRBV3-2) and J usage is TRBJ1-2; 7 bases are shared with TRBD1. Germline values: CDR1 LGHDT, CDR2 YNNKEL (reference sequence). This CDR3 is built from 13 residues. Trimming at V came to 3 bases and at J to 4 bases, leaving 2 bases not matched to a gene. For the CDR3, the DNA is TGTGCCAGCAGCCAGGGGACAGCCTATGGCTACACCTTC. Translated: CASSQGTAYGYTF.

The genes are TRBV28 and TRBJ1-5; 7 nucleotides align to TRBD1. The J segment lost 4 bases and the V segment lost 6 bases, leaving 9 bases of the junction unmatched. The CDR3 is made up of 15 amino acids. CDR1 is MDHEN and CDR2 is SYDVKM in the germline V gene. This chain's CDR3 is CASSPGDRNNQPQHF. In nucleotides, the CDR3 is TGTGCCAGCAGCCCCGGGGACAGAAATAATCAGCCCCAGCATTTT. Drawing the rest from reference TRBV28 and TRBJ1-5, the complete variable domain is DVKVTQSSRYLVKRTGEKVFLECVQDMDHENMFWYRQDPGLGLRLIYFSYDVKMKEKGDIPEGYSVSREKKERFSLILESASTNQTSMYLCASSPGDRNNQPQHFGDGTRLSIL.

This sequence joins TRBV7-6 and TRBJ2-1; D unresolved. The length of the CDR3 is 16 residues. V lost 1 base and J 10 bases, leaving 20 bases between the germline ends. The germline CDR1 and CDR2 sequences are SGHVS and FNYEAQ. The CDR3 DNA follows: TGTGCCAGCAGCTTAGTGGCGGTGGACCCTCGTAGAGAGCAGTTCTTC. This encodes CASSLVAVDPRREQFF. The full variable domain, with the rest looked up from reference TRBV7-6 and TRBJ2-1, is GAGVSQSPRYKVTKRGQDVALRCDPISGHVSLYWYRQALGQGPEFLTYFNYEAQQDKSGLPNDRFSAERPEGSISTLTIQRTEQRDSAMYRCASSLVAVDPRREQFFGPGTRLTVL.

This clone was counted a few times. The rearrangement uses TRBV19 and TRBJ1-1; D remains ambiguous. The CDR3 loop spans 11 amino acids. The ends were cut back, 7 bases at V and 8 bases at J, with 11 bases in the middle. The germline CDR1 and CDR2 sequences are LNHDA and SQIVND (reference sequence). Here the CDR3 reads CASTTFGEAFF. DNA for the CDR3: TGTGCCAGTACCACTTTCGGAGAAGCTTTCTTT.

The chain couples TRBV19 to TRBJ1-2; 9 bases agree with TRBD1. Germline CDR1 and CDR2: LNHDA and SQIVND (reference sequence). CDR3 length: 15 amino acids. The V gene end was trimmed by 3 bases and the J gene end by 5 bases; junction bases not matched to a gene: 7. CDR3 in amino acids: CASSMGTGKYYGYTF. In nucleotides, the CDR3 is TGTGCCAGTAGTATGGGGACAGGGAAGTATTATGGCTACACCTTC.

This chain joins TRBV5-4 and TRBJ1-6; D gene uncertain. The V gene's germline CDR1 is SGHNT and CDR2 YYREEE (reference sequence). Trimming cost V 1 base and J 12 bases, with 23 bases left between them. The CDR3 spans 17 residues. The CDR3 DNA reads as TGTGCCAGCAGCTTGTATGGCAGGAACCCCATTGAGGGACCCCTCCACTTT. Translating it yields CASSLYGRNPIEGPLHF.

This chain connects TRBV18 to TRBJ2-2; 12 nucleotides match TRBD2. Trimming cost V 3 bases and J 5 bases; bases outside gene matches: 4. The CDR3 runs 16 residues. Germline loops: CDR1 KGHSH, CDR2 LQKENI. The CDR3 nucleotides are TGTGCCAGCTCACCGCGGACTAGCGGGAAGACCGGGGAGCTGTTTTTT. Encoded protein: CASSPRTSGKTGELFF. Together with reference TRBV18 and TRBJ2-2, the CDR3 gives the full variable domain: NAGVMQNPRHLVRRRGQEARLRCSPMKGHSHVYWYRQLPEEGLKFMVYLQKENIIDESGMPKERFSAEFPKEGPSILRIQQVVRGDSAAYFCASSPRTSGKTGELFFGEGSRLTVL.

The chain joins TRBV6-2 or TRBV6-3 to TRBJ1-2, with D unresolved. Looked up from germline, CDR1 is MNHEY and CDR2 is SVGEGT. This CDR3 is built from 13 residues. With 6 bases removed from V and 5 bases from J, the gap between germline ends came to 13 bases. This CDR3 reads CASSPQELYGYTF. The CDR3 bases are TGTGCCAGCAGCCCACAAGAGTTATATGGCTACACCTTC.

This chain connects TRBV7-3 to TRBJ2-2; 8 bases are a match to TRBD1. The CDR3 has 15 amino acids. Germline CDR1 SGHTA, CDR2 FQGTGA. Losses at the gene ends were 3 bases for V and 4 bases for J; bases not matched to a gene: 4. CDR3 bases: TGTGCCAGCAGCTTCGACAGGGGAGGCACCGGGGAGCTGTTTTTT. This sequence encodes CASSFDRGGTGELFF. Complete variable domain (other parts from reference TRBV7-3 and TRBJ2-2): GAGVSQTPSNKVTEKGKYVELRCDPISGHTALYWYRQSLGQGPEFLIYFQGTGAADDSGLPNDRFFAVRPEGSVSTLKIQRTERGDSAVYLCASSFDRGGTGELFFGEGSRLTVL.

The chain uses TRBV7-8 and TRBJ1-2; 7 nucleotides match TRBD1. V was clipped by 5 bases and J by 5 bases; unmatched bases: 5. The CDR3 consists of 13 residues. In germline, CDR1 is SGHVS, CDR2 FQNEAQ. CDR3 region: CASSAPGGYGYTF. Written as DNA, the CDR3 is TGTGCCAGCAGCGCCCCAGGGGGTTATGGCTACACCTTC.

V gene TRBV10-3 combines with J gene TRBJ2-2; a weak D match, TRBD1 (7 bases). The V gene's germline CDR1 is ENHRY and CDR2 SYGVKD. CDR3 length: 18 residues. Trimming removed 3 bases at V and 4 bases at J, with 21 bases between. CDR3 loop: CAISDMGRGAVGTGELFF. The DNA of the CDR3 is TGTGCCATCAGTGATATGGGCAGGGGGGCCGTAGGCACCGGGGAGCTGTTTTTT.

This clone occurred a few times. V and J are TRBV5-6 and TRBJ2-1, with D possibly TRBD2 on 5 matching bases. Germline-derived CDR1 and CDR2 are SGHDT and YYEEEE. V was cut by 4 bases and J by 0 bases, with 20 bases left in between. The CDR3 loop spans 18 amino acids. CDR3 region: CASSPIGEPFGSYNEQFF. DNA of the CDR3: TGTGCCAGCAGCCCCATCGGGGAACCCTTCGGCTCCTACAATGAGCAGTTCTTC. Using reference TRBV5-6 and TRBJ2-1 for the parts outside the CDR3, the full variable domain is DAGVTQSPTHLIKTRGQQVTLRCSPKSGHDTVSWYQQALGQGPQFIFQYYEEEERQRGNFPDRFSGHQFPNYSSELNVNALLLGDSALYLCASSPIGEPFGSYNEQFFGPGTRLTVL.

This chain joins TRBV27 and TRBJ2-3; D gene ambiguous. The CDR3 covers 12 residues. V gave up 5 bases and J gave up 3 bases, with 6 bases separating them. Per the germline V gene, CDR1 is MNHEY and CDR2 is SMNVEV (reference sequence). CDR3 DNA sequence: TGTGCCAGCAGTCATGAAACAGATACGCAGTATTTT. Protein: CASSHETDTQYF.

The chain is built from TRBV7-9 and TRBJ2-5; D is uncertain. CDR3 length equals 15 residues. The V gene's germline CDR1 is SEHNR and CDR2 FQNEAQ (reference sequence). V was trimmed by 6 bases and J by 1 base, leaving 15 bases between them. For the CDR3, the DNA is TGTGCCAGCAGTAAAAGGGTGGCACGCCAAGAGACCCAGTACTTC. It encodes CASSKRVARQETQYF. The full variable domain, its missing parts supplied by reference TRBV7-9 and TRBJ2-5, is DTGVSQNPRHKITKRGQNVTFRCDPISEHNRLYWYRQTLGQGPEFLTYFQNEAQLEKSRLLSDRFSAERPKGSFSTLEIQRTEQGDSAMYLCASSKRVARQETQYFGPGTRLLVL.

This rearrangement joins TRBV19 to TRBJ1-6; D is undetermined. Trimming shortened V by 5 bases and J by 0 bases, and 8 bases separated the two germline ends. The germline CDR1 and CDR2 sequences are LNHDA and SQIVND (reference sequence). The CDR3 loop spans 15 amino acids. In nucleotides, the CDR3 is TGTGCCAGTAGTCCTCTCAGCTCCTATAATTCACCCCTCCACTTT. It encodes CASSPLSSYNSPLHF. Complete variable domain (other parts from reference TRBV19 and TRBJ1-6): DGGITQSPKYLFRKEGQNVTLSCEQNLNHDAMYWYRQDPGQGLRLIYYSQIVNDFQKGDIAEGYSVSREKKESFPLTVTSAQKNPTAFYLCASSPLSSYNSPLHFGNGTRLTVT.

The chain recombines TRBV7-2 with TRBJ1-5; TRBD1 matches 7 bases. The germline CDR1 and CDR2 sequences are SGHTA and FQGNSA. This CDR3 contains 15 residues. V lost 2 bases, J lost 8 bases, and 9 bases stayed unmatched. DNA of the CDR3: TGTGCCAGCAGCTTAAGTGGACAGGTATACGAGCCCCAGCATTTT. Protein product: CASSLSGQVYEPQHF.

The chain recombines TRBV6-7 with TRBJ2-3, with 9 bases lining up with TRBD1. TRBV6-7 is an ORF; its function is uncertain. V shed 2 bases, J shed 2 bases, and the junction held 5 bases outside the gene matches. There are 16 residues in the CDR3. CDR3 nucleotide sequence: TGTGCCAGCAGTTACCCCGACAGGGGGTACACAGATACGCAGTATTTT. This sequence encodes CASSYPDRGYTDTQYF.

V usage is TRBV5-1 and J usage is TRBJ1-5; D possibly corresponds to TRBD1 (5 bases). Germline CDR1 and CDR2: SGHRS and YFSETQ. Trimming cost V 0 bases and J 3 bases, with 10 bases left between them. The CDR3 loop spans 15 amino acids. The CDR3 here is CASSLVGGANQPQHF. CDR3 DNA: TGCGCCAGCAGCTTGGTGGGGGGAGCCAATCAGCCCCAGCATTTT.

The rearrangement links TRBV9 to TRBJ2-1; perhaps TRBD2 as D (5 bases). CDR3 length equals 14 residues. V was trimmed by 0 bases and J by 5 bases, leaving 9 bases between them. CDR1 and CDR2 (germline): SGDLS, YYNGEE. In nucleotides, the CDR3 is TGTGCCAGCAGCGTAGAAGGACTCCACAATGAGCAGTTCTTC. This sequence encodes CASSVEGLHNEQFF.

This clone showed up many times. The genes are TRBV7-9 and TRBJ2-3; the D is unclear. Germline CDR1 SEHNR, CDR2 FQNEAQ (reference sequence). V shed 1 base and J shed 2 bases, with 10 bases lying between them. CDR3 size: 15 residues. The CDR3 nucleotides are TGTGCCAGCAGCTTAGTACGGCCCCCCACAGATACGCAGTATTTT. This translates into CASSLVRPPTDTQYF.

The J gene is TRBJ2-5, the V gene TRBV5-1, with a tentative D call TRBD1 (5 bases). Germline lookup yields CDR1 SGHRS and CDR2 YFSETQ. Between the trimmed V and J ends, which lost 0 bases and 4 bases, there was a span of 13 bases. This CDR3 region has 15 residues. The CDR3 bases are TGCGCCAGCAGCTTGGTGGTCGCAGGGCGAGAGACCCAGTACTTC. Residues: CASSLVVAGRETQYF.

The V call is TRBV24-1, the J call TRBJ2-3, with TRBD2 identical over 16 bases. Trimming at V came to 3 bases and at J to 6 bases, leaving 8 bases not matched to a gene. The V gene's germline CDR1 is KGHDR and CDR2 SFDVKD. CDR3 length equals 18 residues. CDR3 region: CATSDLGTSGRAEDTQYF. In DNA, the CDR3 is TGTGCCACCAGTGATCTGGGGACTAGCGGGAGGGCCGAGGATACGCAGTATTTT.

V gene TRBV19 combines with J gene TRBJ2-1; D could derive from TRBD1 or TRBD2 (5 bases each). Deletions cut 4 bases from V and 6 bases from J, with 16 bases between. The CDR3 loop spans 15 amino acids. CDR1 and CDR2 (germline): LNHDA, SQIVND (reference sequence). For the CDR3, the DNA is TGTGCCAGTAGTAAGAGGAGCGCCGGGACCAATGAGCAGTTCTTC. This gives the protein CASSKRSAGTNEQFF.

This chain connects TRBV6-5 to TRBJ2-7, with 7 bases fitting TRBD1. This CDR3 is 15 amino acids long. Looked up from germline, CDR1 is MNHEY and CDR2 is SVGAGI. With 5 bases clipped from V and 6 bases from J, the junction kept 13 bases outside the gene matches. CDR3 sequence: CASSPRTGFLGEQYF. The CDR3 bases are TGTGCCAGCAGTCCTCGGACAGGTTTCTTGGGCGAGCAGTACTTC.

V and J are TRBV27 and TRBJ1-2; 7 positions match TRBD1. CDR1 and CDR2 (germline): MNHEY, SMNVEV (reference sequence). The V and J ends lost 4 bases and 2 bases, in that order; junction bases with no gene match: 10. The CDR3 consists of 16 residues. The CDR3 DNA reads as TGTGCCAGCAGTTCTAACAGGGGAGGGAGGAACTATGGCTACACCTTC. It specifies CASSSNRGGRNYGYTF.

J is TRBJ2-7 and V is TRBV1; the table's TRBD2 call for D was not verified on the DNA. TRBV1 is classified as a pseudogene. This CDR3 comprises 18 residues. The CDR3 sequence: CTSSQVDPPGNTSYEQYF. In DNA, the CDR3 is TGCACCAGCAGCCAAGTCGACCCTCCGGGGAACACTTCCTACGAGCAGTACTTC.